The 22 T cell receptor beta chains reported below all come from one sample, sequenced in a study of blood T cell repertoires in COVID-19. Generated by immunoSEQ multiplex PCR, the TCRdb table keeps only in-frame clones and is missing some. Here the sample spans 75,000 to 95,000 clones, roughly 87% being singletons. The source material was peripheral blood. These receptors came from a man between 60 and 75 years old with acute or convalescent COVID-19.

This chain uses TRBV14 with TRBJ1-6, with 8 positions matching TRBD1. The germline CDR1 and CDR2 sequences are SGHDN and FVKESK. The CDR3 totals 15 residues. V gave up 3 bases and J gave up 7 bases; unmatched junction bases: 5. CDR3 nucleotides: TGTGCCAGCAGCCATCAGGGGGCGCAGAATTCACCCCTCCACTTT. Amino acids: CASSHQGAQNSPLHF.

The V and J genes are TRBV29-1 and TRBJ2-2; TRBD1 aligns across 7 bases. After removal of 7 bases from V and 7 bases from J, the junction contained 9 bases not matched to a gene. Germline lookup yields CDR1 SQVTM and CDR2 ANQGSEA. The CDR3 is made up of 13 amino acids. DNA of the CDR3: TGCAGCGCCCCGACCCGACAGGGCGGGGAGCTGTTTTTT. The encoded protein is CSAPTRQGGELFF.

This chain links TRBV7-3 with TRBJ1-2, with 7 bases matching TRBD1. V lost 7 bases and J lost 4; bases outside the gene matches: 15. The CDR3 contains 16 residues. Looked up from germline, CDR1 is SGHTA and CDR2 is FQGTGA. CDR3 region: CASNPDREGFAYGYTF. The CDR3 nucleotides read TGTGCCAGCAACCCCGACAGGGAAGGATTCGCCTATGGCTACACCTTC.

This clone was recorded once. This chain joins TRBV7-2 and TRBJ2-1; a possible D gene is TRBD2 (5 bases). The V end lost 1 base, the J end lost 3 bases, and 7 bases lay between the germline ends. The CDR3 has 14 amino acids. Germline V gene lookup returns CDR1 SGHTA and CDR2 FQGNSA. CDR3 region: CASSLGGSYNEQFF. DNA of the CDR3: TGTGCCAGCAGCTTAGGTGGGAGCTACAATGAGCAGTTCTTC.

The chain has TRBV4-3 and TRBJ1-1; D is possibly TRBD1 (6 bases). The CDR3 covers 16 residues. In germline, CDR1 is LGHNA, CDR2 YSLEER. V was shortened by 2 bases and J by 4 bases, with 17 bases between the two germline ends. CDR3 residues: CASSQIGRGVGTEAFF. CDR3 nucleotides: TGCGCCAGCAGCCAAATCGGCAGGGGCGTCGGCACTGAAGCTTTCTTT.

The chain uses TRBV5-4 and TRBJ1-1; D unclear. Between the trimmed V and J ends, which lost 0 bases and 1 base, there was a span of 7 bases. Germline loops: CDR1 SGHNT, CDR2 YYREEE (reference sequence). The CDR3 extends over 14 amino acids. CDR3 nucleotides: TGTGCCAGCAGCTTGGGGGCAGGGAACACTGAAGCTTTCTTT. It translates to CASSLGAGNTEAFF.

V is TRBV5-3 and J is TRBJ2-4; 9 bases agree with TRBD1. TRBV5-3 is placed among ORFs of uncertain function. The CDR3 runs to 17 residues. Trimming took 2 bases from V and 5 from J; bases not matched to a gene: 11. For the CDR3, the DNA is TGTGCCAGAAGCTTCCGGGACAGGGCCAAGGGGGAAAACATTCAGTACTTC. Protein product: CARSFRDRAKGENIQYF.

The chain joins TRBV6-2 or TRBV6-3 to TRBJ1-5, with D possibly matching TRBD1 (5 bases). This CDR3 comprises 14 residues. Germline CDR1 is MNHEY and CDR2 is SVGEGT. Trimming pared 6 bases from V and 7 bases from J, leaving 16 bases between. The CDR3 reads CASSHGGVGQPQHF. The CDR3, as DNA: TGTGCCAGCAGCCACGGAGGGGTAGGGCAGCCCCAGCATTTT.

V and J are TRBV18 and TRBJ1-1; 8 bases fit TRBD1. Germline V gene data show CDR1 as KGHSH and CDR2 as LQKENI. Germline trimming cut 3 bases from V and 2 bases from J; bases unmatched to any gene: 8. The length of the CDR3 is 16 residues. The CDR3 DNA reads TGTGCCAGCTCACCCCCCCTGACAGGGGTCAACACTGAAGCTTTCTTT. Its translation: CASSPPLTGVNTEAFF.

The V gene is TRBV16, the J gene TRBJ1-1, with TRBD1 matching over 7 bases. Germline assignment: CDR1 KGHSY and CDR2 FQNENV. J was trimmed by 4 bases and V by 4 bases; bases with no gene match: 12. This CDR3 has 16 amino acids. CDR3 in amino acids: CASSPGTEGLVTEAFF. The CDR3 DNA reads TGTGCCAGCAGCCCGGGGACAGAGGGGTTGGTCACTGAAGCTTTCTTT.

The chain carries TRBV18 and TRBJ2-1; D gene unclear. Trimming left V 3 bases short and J 5 bases short, with 11 bases between. CDR3 length equals 14 residues. Germline CDR1 KGHSH, CDR2 LQKENI. The CDR3 sequence is CASSPNTGDNEQFF. In nucleotides, the CDR3 is TGTGCCAGCTCACCGAACACCGGAGACAATGAGCAGTTCTTC.

V is TRBV5-1 and J is TRBJ1-6, with D maybe TRBD1 (6 bases). Trimming took 4 bases from V and 8 from J, leaving 10 bases between them. Germline V gene data show CDR1 as SGHRS and CDR2 as YFSETQ. The CDR3 loop spans 13 amino acids. The CDR3 DNA reads TGCGCCAGCAGCCCGAACAGGGATTCACCCCTCCACTTT. It encodes CASSPNRDSPLHF.

V is TRBV10-3 and J is TRBJ2-1, with 11 nucleotides matching TRBD2. V lost 2 bases to trimming and J lost 8 bases; unmatched junction nucleotides: 5. The CDR3 covers 15 residues. CDR1 and CDR2 (germline): ENHRY, SYGVKD. The CDR3: CAISEVGTSGHEQFF. The CDR3 bases are TGTGCCATCAGTGAGGTTGGGACTAGCGGCCATGAGCAGTTCTTC.

The V and J genes are TRBV10-3 and TRBJ2-7; 8 bases map to TRBD1. J lost 12 bases, V lost 0 bases, and 7 bases had no gene match. In germline, CDR1 is ENHRY, CDR2 SYGVKD. This CDR3 has 13 residues. The CDR3 bases are TGTGCCATCAGTGAGTCGCTGACAGGGGTCCGGTACTTC. Its protein product is CAISESLTGVRYF.

The V and J genes are TRBV2 and TRBJ1-4; unclear D gene. V was pared by 3 bases and J by 6 bases, with 5 bases between. Germline lookup yields CDR1 SNHLY and CDR2 FYNNEI. The CDR3 covers 12 residues. Here the CDR3 DNA reads TGTGCCAGCAGTGACAGCGATGAAAAACTGTTTTTT. Protein product: CASSDSDEKLFF.

This clone was counted a few times. CDR3 sequence (DNA): TGTGCTAGTGGTTTGGTGAGTGGCAGGGTGGCGGCGAGTGGCTACACCTTC. It yields the protein CASGLVSGRVAASGYTF. The gene calls are TRBV12-5 and TRBJ1-2; D might be TRBD1 (5 bases). The CDR3 is 17 amino acids. V gave up 0 bases and J gave up 7 bases, with 21 bases separating them. CDR1 LGHNT and CDR2 FRNRAP come from the germline V gene.

V is TRBV19 and J is TRBJ1-5, with 8 bases matching TRBD1. Trimming removed 5 bases from V and 9 bases from J; junction bases left unmatched: 15. Germline values: CDR1 LNHDA, CDR2 SQIVND (reference sequence). The CDR3 has 16 residues. The CDR3 DNA is TGTGCCAGTAGTTCAGGAGGGTACAGGGGGATGGGGCCCCAGCATTTT. This codes for CASSSGGYRGMGPQHF.

In its sample, this clone was seen a few times. The genes are TRBV27 and TRBJ2-2, with 9 bases matching TRBD2. V gave up 1 base and J gave up 3 bases; unmatched junction bases: 9. Germline-derived CDR1 and CDR2 are MNHEY and SMNVEV (reference sequence). The CDR3 consists of 18 residues. CDR3 nucleotide sequence: TGTGCCAGCAGTTTATTCGGGAGCGGGGGGCCGTACACCGGGGAGCTGTTTTTT. Its protein product is CASSLFGSGGPYTGELFF.

The V gene is TRBV5-8, the J gene TRBJ1-1; D is unresolved. The CDR3 sequence is 15 residues long. Germline CDR1 SGHTS, CDR2 YDEGEE. Trimming stripped 6 bases from V and 0 bases from J, with 15 bases between. The CDR3 reads CASTKRGRLNTEAFF. In DNA, the CDR3 is TGTGCCAGCACCAAACGGGGTAGATTGAACACTGAAGCTTTCTTT. Full variable domain (remainder filled in from reference TRBV5-8 and TRBJ1-1): EAGVTQSPTHLIKTRGQQATLRCSPISGHTSVYWYQQALGLGLQFLLWYDEGEERNRGNFPPRFSGRQFPNYSSELNVNALELEDSALYLCASTKRGRLNTEAFFGQGTRLTVV.

V gene TRBV6-4 combines with J gene TRBJ1-6, with 8 bases matching TRBD1. This CDR3 comprises 20 residues. In germline, CDR1 is MRHNA, CDR2 SNTAGT. Germline trimming cut 7 bases from V and 7 bases from J; bases unmatched to any gene: 24. CDR3 in amino acids: CASNPPVGDRTEKGNSPLHF. The CDR3 DNA reads TGTGCCAGCAACCCCCCCGTGGGGGACAGGACAGAGAAAGGGAATTCACCCCTCCACTTT.

This sequence joins TRBV5-1 and TRBJ2-5; TRBD2 might be the D (5 bases). The CDR3 has 15 residues. Trimming took off 7 bases at V and 5 bases at J, with 21 bases between the two ends. CDR1 SGHRS and CDR2 YFSETQ come from the germline V gene. CDR3 region: CASGYSAVRVETQYF. The CDR3 DNA is TGCGCCAGCGGATATTCGGCGGTGCGGGTCGAGACCCAGTACTTC.

This chain connects TRBV7-9 to TRBJ2-1, with 7 bases aligning to TRBD2. From germline, CDR1 is SEHNR and CDR2 FQNEAQ (reference sequence). J was trimmed by 4 bases and V by 6 bases; bases with no gene match: 3. This CDR3 spans 13 amino acids. DNA for the CDR3: TGTGCCAGCAGTTGGGGGGGATACAATGAGCAGTTCTTC. Translation: CASSWGGYNEQFF.